A single sample is the source of the 24 T cell receptor beta chains below, sequenced in a study of CD8 T cells in ankylosing spondylitis. TCRdb independently ran MiXCR on the 5' RACE reads; one entry per CDR3 protein. There are roughly 130,000 distinct CDR3 sequences in the sample; 12% to 15% occur only once, and almost 3% lies in the top ten. The specimen sequenced was blood, either unsorted or a sorted T cell fraction (not recorded which). All receptors come from a female donor with ankylosing spondylitis or in good health (not recorded which).

Only a few counts were recorded for this clonotype. The rearrangement joins TRBV28 to TRBJ2-2, with D possibly called TRBD1 or TRBD2 (5 bases each). CDR1 is MDHEN, CDR2 SYDVKM, per germline. V was clipped by 6 bases and J by 2 bases, with 7 bases between them. This CDR3 contains 13 residues. As DNA, the CDR3 is TGTGCCAGCAGGGGACCAAACACCGGGGAGCTGTTTTTT. Translating it yields CASRGPNTGELFF.

This chain uses TRBV11-2 with TRBJ1-2; D gene ambiguous. CDR1 is SGHAT and CDR2 is FQNNGV in the germline V gene. This CDR3 has 12 amino acids. With 5 bases removed from V and 7 bases from J, the gap between germline ends came to 11 bases. The CDR3 here is CASSPLPSGYTF. The DNA for the CDR3 is TGTGCCAGCAGCCCCCTCCCCAGTGGCTACACCTTC.

This clonotype was picked up a small number of times. J is TRBJ2-3 and V is TRBV10-3; D gene unclear. There are 13 residues in the CDR3. V gave up 4 bases and J gave up 2 bases, with 7 bases separating them. Per germline, CDR1 ENHRY and CDR2 SYGVKD. The CDR3 here is CAISAPNTDTQYF. CDR3 sequence (DNA): TGTGCCATCAGTGCTCCTAACACAGATACGCAGTATTTT.

This clonotype was observed many times. V usage is TRBV6-6 and J usage is TRBJ1-4, with D unclear. The CDR3 runs 13 residues. In germline, CDR1 is MNHNY, CDR2 SVGAGI (reference sequence). Trimming took off 8 bases at V and 2 bases at J, with 9 bases between the two ends. DNA for the CDR3: TGTGCCAGCCAGCGGTGGACTAATGAAAAACTGTTTTTT. Translation gives CASQRWTNEKLFF.

This clonotype was observed a handful of times. The chain is built from TRBV18 and TRBJ2-5; 7 positions match TRBD2. The CDR3 sequence is 13 residues long. The V segment lost 5 bases and the J segment 2 bases; nucleotides outside the gene matches: 2. Germline-derived CDR1 and CDR2 are KGHSH and LQKENI. The CDR3: CASSTSVQETQYF. DNA of the CDR3: TGTGCCAGCTCAACTAGCGTACAAGAGACCCAGTACTTC.

The chain recombines TRBV15 with TRBJ2-4; D gene uncertain. The germline V and J ends were trimmed by 8 bases and 3 bases, with 17 bases remaining between them. Per germline, CDR1 LNHNV and CDR2 YYDKDF (reference sequence). The length of the CDR3 is 15 residues. The CDR3 region is CATASDPIGKNIQYF. As DNA, the CDR3 is TGTGCCACCGCTTCGGATCCCATAGGCAAAAACATTCAGTACTTC.

This clonotype was seen at least ten times. The genes are TRBV5-6 and TRBJ1-1, with a tentative D call TRBD1 (5 bases). V lost 1 base and J lost 11, with 15 bases in between. The germline CDR1 and CDR2 sequences are SGHDT and YYEEEE. The CDR3 covers 13 residues. This CDR3 reads CASSLWSGGHAFF. CDR3 in DNA: TGTGCCAGCAGCTTGTGGTCGGGGGGTCACGCTTTCTTT.

Notes on this clonotype: A much more abundant neighbour one base away suggests this may be a read error. CDR3 coding DNA: TGCAGTGCTACTCCTACGCGCAGGGGCGAAAAACTGTTTTTT. Translating it yields CSATPTRRGEKLFF. The chain links TRBV20-1 to TRBJ1-4; possibly TRBD1 for D (6 bases). Trimming took off 4 bases at V and 8 bases at J, with 17 bases between the two ends. The CDR3 loop spans 14 amino acids. The germline CDR1 and CDR2 sequences are DFQATT and SNEGSKA (reference sequence).

This clonotype was detected a few times. CDR3 loop: CASSQTSRPQYF. As DNA, the CDR3 is TGTGCCAGCAGCCAAACTAGCAGGCCGCAGTATTTT. The chain joins TRBV14 to TRBJ2-3; possibly TRBD2 for D (6 bases). The CDR3 spans 12 residues. Germline V gene lookup returns CDR1 SGHDN and CDR2 FVKESK. Trimming stripped 2 bases from V and 10 bases from J, with 10 bases between.

This clonotype was seen only a few times. V usage is TRBV9 and J usage is TRBJ1-6; D not resolved. V was pared by 0 bases and J by 6 bases, with 16 bases between. Looked up from germline, CDR1 is SGDLS and CDR2 is YYNGEE. The length of the CDR3 is 17 residues. This CDR3 reads CASSVGLPGETNSPLHF. The CDR3, as DNA: TGTGCCAGCAGCGTAGGCCTCCCGGGAGAAACTAATTCACCCCTCCACTTT. Full variable domain (rest looked up from reference TRBV9 and TRBJ1-6): DSGVTQTPKHLITATGQRVTLRCSPRSGDLSVYWYQQSLDQGLQFLIQYYNGEERAKGNILERFSAQQFPDLHSELNLSSLELGDSALYFCASSVGLPGETNSPLHFGNGTRLTVT.

In this sample, this clonotype turned up a few times. The rearrangement links TRBV2 to TRBJ2-1; D is tentatively TRBD1 or TRBD2 (5 bases each). CDR3 length: 12 residues. Germline V gene sequence: CDR1 SNHLY, CDR2 FYNNEI. Trimming pared 8 bases from V and 5 bases from J, leaving 10 bases between. The CDR3 nucleotides are TGTGCCAGCTGTCGAGGGGACAATGAGCAGTTCTTC. Its protein is CASCRGDNEQFF. Full variable domain (outside the CDR3, taken from reference TRBV2 and TRBJ2-1): EPEVTQTPSHQVTQMGQEVILRCVPISNHLYFYWYRQILGQKVEFLVSFYNNEISEKSEIFDDQFSVERPDGSNFTLKIRSTKLEDSAMYFCASCRGDNEQFFGPGTRLTVL.

This clonotype was detected a few times. The chain links TRBV5-1 to TRBJ2-7; D unresolved. The germline CDR1 and CDR2 sequences are SGHRS and YFSETQ. There are 10 residues in the CDR3. The ends were cut back, 9 bases at V and 4 bases at J, with 8 bases in the middle. The CDR3: CAIRSYEQYF. The CDR3 coding sequence is TGCGCCATCCGGAGTTACGAGCAGTACTTC.

In its sample, this clonotype was seen a few times. The chain joins TRBV3-1 to TRBJ2-3; D gene unclear. The germline CDR1 and CDR2 sequences are LGHDT and YNNKEL (reference sequence). This CDR3 has 14 residues. The V and J ends lost 4 bases and 0 bases respectively, with 8 bases between them. CDR3 region: CASSRTRSTDTQYF. In nucleotides, the CDR3 is TGTGCCAGCAGCCGCACCAGAAGCACAGATACGCAGTATTTT.

This clonotype was observed a handful of times. The rearrangement joins TRBV10-3 to TRBJ2-7, with D possibly TRBD2 on 5 matching bases. Trimming took 4 bases from V and 3 from J, leaving 10 bases between them. The CDR3 has 13 residues. Germline lookup yields CDR1 ENHRY and CDR2 SYGVKD. CDR3 sequence (DNA): TGTGCCATCAGTGGCGGGTCCGGCTACGAGCAGTACTTC. It encodes CAISGGSGYEQYF.

The chain's CDR3 is CAISESTLGSPEYQETQYF. CDR3 sequence (DNA): TGTGCCATCAGTGAGTCGACTCTAGGCAGCCCTGAGTACCAAGAGACCCAGTACTTC. J is TRBJ2-5 and V is TRBV10-3, with D uncertain. The ends were cut back, 0 bases at V and 0 bases at J, with 20 bases in the middle. The length of the CDR3 is 19 residues. Germline V gives CDR1 ENHRY, CDR2 SYGVKD.

The rearrangement uses TRBV20-1 and TRBJ1-2, with D unresolved. With 5 bases removed from V and 8 bases from J, the gap between germline ends came to 9 bases. The CDR3 has 10 amino acids. From germline, CDR1 is DFQATT and CDR2 SNEGSKA (reference sequence). In DNA form, the CDR3 reads TGCAGTGCTGGTTATCAAGGCTACACCTTC. As protein: CSAGYQGYTF.

The CDR3 DNA follows: TGCAGTGCCCCTACCGGGACAGGAAATTACAATGAGCAGTTCTTC. It is translated as CSAPTGTGNYNEQFF. This chain joins TRBV20-1 and TRBJ2-1; TRBD1 matches at 8 bases. The ends lost 6 bases at V and 4 bases at J; junction bases unmatched: 11. This CDR3 region has 15 residues. Germline V lookup: CDR1 DFQATT, CDR2 SNEGSKA (reference sequence).

This chain connects TRBV2 to TRBJ2-1; D is possibly TRBD1 (6 bases). Trimming stripped 6 bases from V and 7 bases from J, with 13 bases between. CDR1 is SNHLY and CDR2 is FYNNEI in the germline V gene. CDR3 length: 13 residues. CDR3 residues: CASRRPGVNEQFF. In DNA, the CDR3 is TGTGCCAGCAGGAGGCCAGGGGTGAATGAGCAGTTCTTC. Full variable domain (rest looked up from reference TRBV2 and TRBJ2-1): EPEVTQTPSHQVTQMGQEVILRCVPISNHLYFYWYRQILGQKVEFLVSFYNNEISEKSEIFDDQFSVERPDGSNFTLKIRSTKLEDSAMYFCASRRPGVNEQFFGPGTRLTVL.

Of note for this clonotype: A clone one base away is much larger, so this may be a read error. This rearrangement joins TRBV12-3 or TRBV12-4 to TRBJ2-7; D remains unclear. This CDR3 region has 13 residues. Here the CDR3 reads CANSLVVRSEQYF. CDR3 coding DNA: TGTGCCAACAGTTTAGTGGTTAGATCCGAGCAGTACTTC.

This clonotype was counted a few times. The CDR3 DNA reads as TGTGCCAGCAGCCAAGGAGCGAGGATGAACACTGAAGCTTTCTTT. Amino acids: CASSQGARMNTEAFF. The chain links TRBV3-1 to TRBJ1-1; no firm D call. The CDR3 extends over 15 amino acids. Germline lookup yields CDR1 LGHDT and CDR2 YNNKEL (reference sequence). V was clipped by 1 base and J by 0 bases, with 9 bases between them.

V and J are TRBV9 and TRBJ2-7, with TRBD2 matching over 10 bases. The germline V gene has CDR1 SGDLS and CDR2 YYNGEE. The length of the CDR3 is 18 residues. The trim removed 6 bases at V and 0 bases at J, leaving 15 bases unmatched. This CDR3 reads CASTQVYTKREGSYEQYF. CDR3 sequence (DNA): TGTGCCAGCACCCAAGTATATACGAAGCGGGAGGGCTCCTACGAGCAGTACTTC.

V is TRBV7-3 and J is TRBJ2-3, with D maybe TRBD2 (6 bases). CDR1 is SGHTA and CDR2 is FQGTGA in the germline V gene. Deletions cut 4 bases from V and 4 bases from J, with 12 bases between. The CDR3 is 14 residues long. The CDR3 protein is CASSSTGASDTQYF. DNA for the CDR3: TGTGCCAGCAGCTCCACGGGAGCCTCAGATACGCAGTATTTT.

The sample holds many counts of this clonotype. The V and J genes are TRBV6-5 and TRBJ2-2; perhaps D is TRBD1 or TRBD2 (5 bases each). The CDR3 sequence is 16 residues long. Per germline, CDR1 MNHEY and CDR2 SVGAGI. V lost 4 bases, J lost 0 bases, and 12 bases lay in between. CDR3 residues: CASSWLGRTNTGELFF. As DNA, the CDR3 is TGTGCCAGCAGTTGGTTGGGACGGACGAACACCGGGGAGCTGTTTTTT.

The table lists this clonotype with many counts. DNA for the CDR3: TGTGCCACCAGCAGAGCCCGGCGGGGTGAAGCTTTCTTT. Translation gives CATSRARRGEAFF. The V and J genes are TRBV15 and TRBJ1-1; D not resolved. The CDR3 consists of 13 residues. Per germline, CDR1 LNHNV and CDR2 YYDKDF (reference sequence). V lost 1 base and J 7 bases, leaving 10 bases between the germline ends.